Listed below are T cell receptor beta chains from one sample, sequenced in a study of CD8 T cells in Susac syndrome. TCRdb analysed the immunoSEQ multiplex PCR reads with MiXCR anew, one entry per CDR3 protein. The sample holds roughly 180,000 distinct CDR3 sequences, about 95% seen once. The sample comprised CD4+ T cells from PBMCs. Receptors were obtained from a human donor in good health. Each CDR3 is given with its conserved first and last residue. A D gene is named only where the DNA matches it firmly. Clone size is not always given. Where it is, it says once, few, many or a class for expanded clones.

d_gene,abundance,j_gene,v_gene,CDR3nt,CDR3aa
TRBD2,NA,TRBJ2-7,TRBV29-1,TGCAGCGTTGGGGAGACCTTAGCGGGAGCCTACGAGCAGTACTTC,CSVGETLAGAYEQYF
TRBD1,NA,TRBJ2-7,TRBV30,TGTGCCTGGAGCCGGACAGGTCGAACCTACGAGCAGTACTTC,CAWSRTGRTYEQYF
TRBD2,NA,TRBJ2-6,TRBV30,TGTGCCTGGAGTTTTAGCGGGAGGGGTGTTTCTGGGGCCAACGTCCTGACTTTC,CAWSFSGRGVSGANVLTF
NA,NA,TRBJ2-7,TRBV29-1,TGCAGCGTGTCCAGGGGAGAGCACGAGCAGTACTTC,CSVSRGEHEQYF
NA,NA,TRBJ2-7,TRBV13,TGTGCCAGCAGCTTGAGACTCGGGTTCCTTTACGAGCAGTACTTC,CASSLRLGFLYEQYF
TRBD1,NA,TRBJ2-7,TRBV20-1,TGCAGTGCTAGGAATCCACAGGGGGTTATTTACGAGCAGTACTTC,CSARNPQGVIYEQYF
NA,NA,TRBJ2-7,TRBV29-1,TGCAGCGTGACAGGCTTAACGTACGAGCAGTACTTC,CSVTGLTYEQYF
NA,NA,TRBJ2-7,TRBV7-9,TGTGCCAGCAGCTTAGAACCGGGACGGAACTACGAGCAGTACTTC,CASSLEPGRNYEQYF
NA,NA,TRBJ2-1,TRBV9,TGTGCCAGCAGCGTAGGGGCCCAATCCTACAATGAGCAGTTCTTC,CASSVGAQSYNEQFF
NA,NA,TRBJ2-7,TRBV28,TGTGCCAGCAGTTTGGTCGCATACCAGCAGTACTTC,CASSLVAYQQYF
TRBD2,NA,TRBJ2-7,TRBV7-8,TGTGCCAGCAGCTTAGCCAGCGGGGACCCCCCTAAAGAGCAGTACTTC,CASSLASGDPPKEQYF
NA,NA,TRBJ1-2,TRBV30,TGTGCCTGGAGTAGAGTCAACTATGGCTACACCTTC,CAWSRVNYGYTF
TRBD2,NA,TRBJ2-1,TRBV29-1,TGCAGCGTTGAAGGCGCCACTAGCGTCTACAATGAGCAGTTCTTC,CSVEGATSVYNEQFF
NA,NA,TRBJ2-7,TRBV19,TGTGCCCCCGCGGCGGTCGAGCAGTACTTC,CAPAAVEQYF
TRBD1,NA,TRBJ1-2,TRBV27,TGTGCCAGCAGTTTAAGGGGGGCCAGGGGGTCCGGTGGCTACACCTTC,CASSLRGARGSGGYTF
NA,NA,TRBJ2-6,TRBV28,TGTGCCACCACGGAACTCTCTGGGGCCAACGTCCTGACTTTC,CATTELSGANVLTF
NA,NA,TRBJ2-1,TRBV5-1,TGCGCCAGCACCCCGACCCGGGGCTCCTACAATGAGCAGTTCTTC,CASTPTRGSYNEQFF
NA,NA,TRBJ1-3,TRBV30,TGTGCCTGGAGTGTACTCGGCAACTCTGGAAACACCATATATTTT,CAWSVLGNSGNTIYF
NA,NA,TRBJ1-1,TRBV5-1,TGCGCCAGCCGCAAACGGAAAAACACTGAAGCTTTCTTT,CASRKRKNTEAFF
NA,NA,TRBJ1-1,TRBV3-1,TGTGCCAGCAGCCAAGGGGGGTGGACTGAAGCTTTCTTT,CASSQGGWTEAFF
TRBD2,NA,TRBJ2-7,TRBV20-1,TGCAGTGCTAGAGAGGCGGGAGGGCTCTACGAGCAGTACTTC,CSAREAGGLYEQYF
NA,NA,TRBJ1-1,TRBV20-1,TGCAGTGCTAGCAACAGGGTCGGGAACACTGAAGCTTTCTTT,CSASNRVGNTEAFF
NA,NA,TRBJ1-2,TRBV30,TGTGCCTGGAGGCCCCGCCAGCGGGCTAACTATGGCTACACCTTC,CAWRPRQRANYGYTF
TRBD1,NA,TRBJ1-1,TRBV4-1,TGCGCCAGCAGCCAAGAGACAGGGCCCATGAACACTGAAGCTTTCTTT,CASSQETGPMNTEAFF
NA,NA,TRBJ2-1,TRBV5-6,TGTGCCAGCAGCTCGACGACGAGAGGGACCTACAATGAGCAGTTCTTC,CASSSTTRGTYNEQFF
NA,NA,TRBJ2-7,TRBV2,TGTGCCAGCAGTGAAGGAGAGAAGGTGCAGTACTTC,CASSEGEKVQYF
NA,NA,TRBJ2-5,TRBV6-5,TGTGCCAGCAGTGCCAGGGTCCAAGAGACCCAGTACTTC,CASSARVQETQYF
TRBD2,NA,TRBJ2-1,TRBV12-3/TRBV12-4,TGTGCCAGCAGCCGGACTAGCGGGAGAACTGAGCAGTTCTTC,CASSRTSGRTEQFF
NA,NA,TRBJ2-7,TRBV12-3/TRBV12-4,TGTGCCAGCACCCGAACCACCCTTCATGAGCAGTACTTC,CASTRTTLHEQYF
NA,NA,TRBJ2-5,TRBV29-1,TGCAGCGCAAGCGTAGCACTAGAGACCCAGTACTTC,CSASVALETQYF
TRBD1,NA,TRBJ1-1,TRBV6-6,TGTGCCAGCAGTGCACCGGGACAGGGGGGCACTGAAGCTTTCTTT,CASSAPGQGGTEAFF
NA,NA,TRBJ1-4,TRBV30,TGTGCCTGGAGTGTACCCGGATACAGAGCCGCAACTAATGAAAAACTGTTTTTT,CAWSVPGYRAATNEKLFF
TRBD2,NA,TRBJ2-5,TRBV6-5,TGTGCCAGCAGCCGGGGGGTATCTCAAGAGACCCAGTACTTC,CASSRGVSQETQYF
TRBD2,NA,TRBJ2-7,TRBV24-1,TGTGCCACCAGTGTAACTAGCGGGAGGTGGTCCGAGCAGTACTTC,CATSVTSGRWSEQYF
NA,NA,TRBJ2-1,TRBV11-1,TGTGCCAGCAGCTTCCAAAATGAGCAGTTCTTC,CASSFQNEQFF
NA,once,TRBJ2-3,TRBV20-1,TGCAGTGCTAGAGTAGGGGGAGAGGCCCAAGATACGCAGTATTTT,CSARVGGEAQDTQYF
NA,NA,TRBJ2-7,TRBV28,TGTGCCAGCAGTTCCCGGGATTTCTCCTACGAGCAGTACTTC,CASSSRDFSYEQYF
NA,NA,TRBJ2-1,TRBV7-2,TGTGCCAGCAGCCCCACTCCCGGAGGCAATGAGCAGTTCTTC,CASSPTPGGNEQFF
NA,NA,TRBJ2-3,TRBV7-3,TGTGCCAGCAGCTTTGGTTCAGGGCTGGGCACAGATACGCAGTATTTT,CASSFGSGLGTDTQYF
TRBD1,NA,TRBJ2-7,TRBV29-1,TGCAGCGGACGACAGGGGGACTACGAGCAGTACTTC,CSGRQGDYEQYF
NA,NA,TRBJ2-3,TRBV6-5,TGTGCCAGCAGAAACCGGGGGTTGGGCACAGATACGCAGTATTTT,CASRNRGLGTDTQYF